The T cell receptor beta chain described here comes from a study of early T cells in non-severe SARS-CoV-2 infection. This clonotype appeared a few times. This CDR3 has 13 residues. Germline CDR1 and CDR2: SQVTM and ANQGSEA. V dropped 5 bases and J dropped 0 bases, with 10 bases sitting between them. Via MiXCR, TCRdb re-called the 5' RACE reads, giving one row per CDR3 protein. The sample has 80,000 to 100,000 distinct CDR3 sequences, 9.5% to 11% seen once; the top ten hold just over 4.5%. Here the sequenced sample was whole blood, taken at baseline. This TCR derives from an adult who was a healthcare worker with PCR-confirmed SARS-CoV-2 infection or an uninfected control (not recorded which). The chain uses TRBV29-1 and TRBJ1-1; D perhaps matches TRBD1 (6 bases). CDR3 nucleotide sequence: TGCAGCGTTCACAGGGAATTGAACACTGAAGCTTTCTTT. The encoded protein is CSVHRELNTEAFF.